This TCR beta chain is from a study of OX40 agonist ivuxolimab in advanced cancers. Study at large: Under the entry rules, prior anti-PD-1, anti-PD-L1 or anti-CTLA-4 therapy was allowed, and 40% had some. Points from the study as a whole: At 0.1 to 3.0 mg/kg and by week 6, clonal expansion occurred in CD4+ and CD8+ blood T cells. Mean expanded clone counts were higher in CD8+ than CD4+ T cells.

Libraries were prepared by immunoSEQ multiplex PCR; TCRdb keeps only in-frame clonotypes and omits some of them. The table includes around 14,000 clones, 80% detected once. Germline CDR1 is SNHLY and CDR2 is FYNNEI. Trimming stripped 5 bases from V and 6 bases from J, with 10 bases between. The CDR3 is 12 amino acids. Turning to this clone: Antigen unknown. A far larger clone is only one base removed, so a read error is likely.

The sequencing used CD4+ or CD8+ T cells sorted from blood, collected in a trial of the OX40 agonist ivuxolimab. The chain couples TRBV2 to TRBJ1-2; D is unclear. The origin of this receptor is an adult with an advanced solid tumor such as melanoma, head and neck, liver or kidney cancer. CDR3 sequence reads: CASSRENHGYTF. The CDR3 nucleotides are TGTGCCAGCAGTCGGGAGAACCATGGCTACACCTTC.